This TCR beta chain was sequenced for a study of T cell responses to AZD1222 COVID-19 vaccine. Study information: Both about-4-week and about-12-week second-dose recipients were combined.

Findings and limits, study-wide: The donor group comprised mostly white British people and more females; the analysis possibly underestimated clonal diversity. Spike-spanning, vaccine-associated CD4 TCRs were dominant at 160-218 and 743-854. The breadth and depth of Spike-specific TCRs increased once two AZD1222 doses had been given.

The table came from immunoSEQ multiplex PCR; TCRdb's copy has only in-frame clones and leaves some out. The sample has more than 95,000 clones; about 90% are singletons. V was clipped by 1 base and J by 11 bases, with 12 bases between them. This CDR3 is built from 12 residues. Germline CDR1 and CDR2: SGHKS and YYEKEE (reference sequence). Details on this clone: Its antigen is unknown.

The TCR sequence derives from an adult in good health. The chain employs TRBV5-5 and TRBJ1-1; D perhaps matches TRBD1 (6 bases). The sample in question was peripheral blood, obtained on day 0 of AZD1222 vaccination. CDR3 sequence: CASSLPGDNAFF. The CDR3, as DNA: TGTGCCAGCAGCTTGCCCGGGGACAATGCTTTCTTT.